Below are 6 T cell receptor beta chains sequenced from a single sample in a study of graft-versus-host responses after intestinal transplantation. The authors processed graft tissue to release intraepithelial and lamina propria lymphocytes. Repertoires were generated with immunoSEQ multiplex PCR, while TCRdb's copy carries only in-frame clones and drops some. The table includes approximately 15,000 clones, 80% detected once. The sample in question was ileum tissue, obtained approximately 110 days after intestinal transplant. All receptors derive from a human patient who received an intestinal transplant, so some T cells may come from the graft donor.

J is TRBJ1-4 and V is TRBV25-1, with D hard to call. This CDR3 has 12 amino acids. In germline, CDR1 is MGHDK, CDR2 SYGVNS. Between the trimmed V and J ends, which lost 4 bases and 7 bases, there was a span of 7 bases. CDR3 amino acids: CASSGPVEKLFF. In DNA form, the CDR3 reads TGTGCCAGCAGTGGTCCGGTTGAAAAACTGTTTTTT.

The rearrangement links TRBV30 to TRBJ2-2; unclear D gene. The CDR3 consists of 13 residues. Trimming removed 2 bases from V and 5 bases from J, with 9 bases in between. CDR1 and CDR2 from the germline V gene are GTSNPN and SVGIG (reference sequence). CDR3 nucleotides: TGTGCCTGGAGTTTCATTGGAACCGGGGAGCTGTTTTTT. This codes for CAWSFIGTGELFF.

V is TRBV2 and J is TRBJ1-4; D may be TRBD1 (6 bases). The CDR3 has 15 residues. Trimming removed 8 bases from V and 7 bases from J, with 20 bases in between. Germline V lookup: CDR1 SNHLY, CDR2 FYNNEI. The chain's CDR3 is CASRTVAGVGEKLFF. In DNA, the CDR3 is TGTGCCAGCCGAACCGTTGCAGGGGTTGGTGAAAAACTGTTTTTT.

This sequence joins TRBV28 and TRBJ2-2, with D maybe TRBD1 (6 bases). V lost 3 bases to trimming and J lost 1 base, with 6 bases between them. There are 14 residues in the CDR3. CDR1 is MDHEN, CDR2 SYDVKM, per germline. The CDR3 sequence is CASSLTGNTGELFF. As DNA, the CDR3 is TGTGCCAGCAGTTTGACAGGGAACACCGGGGAGCTGTTTTTT. Full variable domain (rest looked up from reference TRBV28 and TRBJ2-2): DVKVTQSSRYLVKRTGEKVFLECVQDMDHENMFWYRQDPGLGLRLIYFSYDVKMKEKGDIPEGYSVSREKKERFSLILESASTNQTSMYLCASSLTGNTGELFFGEGSRLTVL.

DNA of the CDR3: TGTGCCAGCAGCCCTCGTTCGGGGATCCAAGAGACCCAGTACTTC. It translates to CASSPRSGIQETQYF. The V gene is TRBV27, the J gene TRBJ2-5; D is perhaps TRBD2 (5 bases). Deletions cut 6 bases from V and 1 base from J, with 15 bases between. The CDR3 is 15 residues long. The germline V gene has CDR1 MNHEY and CDR2 SMNVEV (reference sequence).

The chain recombines TRBV6-5 with TRBJ2-7; a weak D match, TRBD1 (6 bases). The CDR3 has 16 residues. The germline V gene has CDR1 MNHEY and CDR2 SVGAGI. V lost 2 bases and J 0 bases, leaving 14 bases between the germline ends. In nucleotides, the CDR3 is TGTGCCAGCAGTTACGATTGGGACATAAGCTCCTACGAGCAGTACTTC. It specifies CASSYDWDISSYEQYF.